The clone carrying this TCR beta chain was seen a handful of times. Its antigen is undetermined. Mismatch with germline at one junction end may stem from a read error. Orbital computed tomography, thyroid ultrasound, serum thyroxine and TRAb, and clinical symptoms together informed the diagnoses. Amplification yielded TCR beta CDR3 regions, with RNA transcripts as the source. When the TCR CDR3 underwent first-round RT-PCR, the HTBI primer set was used. TCRdb re-analysed the multiplex PCR reads in MiXCR, keeping a single row per CDR3 protein. The sample carries more than 500,000 distinct CDR3 sequences, 35% to 50% recorded once. The data originate from a study of T cells in Graves' hyperthyroidism and ophthalmopathy. Whole-study results and caveats: Ophthalmopathy could be told apart from stable hyperthyroidism with a 13 V-J model. Blood samples included most of the expanded thyroid clonotypes exceeding 0.001.

CDR1 is SGHTA, CDR2 FQGTGA, per germline. The CDR3 covers 13 residues. The TCR sequence derives from an adult woman with Graves' disease, either hyperthyroidism or ophthalmopathy (not recorded which). What was sequenced was peripheral blood or thyroid tissue (not recorded which). The chain has TRBV7-3 and TRBJ1-2; 10 positions match TRBD1. DNA for the CDR3: TGTGCCATCAGCGGACAGGGGGACTATGGCTACACCTTC. Its translation is CAISGQGDYGYTF.